The T cell receptor (beta chain) described here comes from a study of T cell changes during pregnancy in multiple sclerosis. Repertoires were generated with immunoSEQ multiplex PCR, while TCRdb's copy carries only in-frame clones and drops some. The table has 54,000 or so clones, 93% seen once. Germline values: CDR1 SEHNR, CDR2 FQNEAQ (reference sequence). The junction had 8 bases not matched to a gene; V was cut back by 5 bases and J by 2 bases. This CDR3 is 15 amino acids long. This TCR came from a female donor with multiple sclerosis, enrolled in a pregnancy study. The chain links TRBV7-9 to TRBJ2-7, with 8 bases that match TRBD1. The sequencing used CD4+ T cells from peripheral blood mononuclear cells, collected before pregnancy. The CDR3 loop is CASSPPGQATYEQYF. CDR3 sequence (DNA): TGTGCCAGCAGCCCGCCGGGACAGGCAACCTACGAGCAGTACTTC.